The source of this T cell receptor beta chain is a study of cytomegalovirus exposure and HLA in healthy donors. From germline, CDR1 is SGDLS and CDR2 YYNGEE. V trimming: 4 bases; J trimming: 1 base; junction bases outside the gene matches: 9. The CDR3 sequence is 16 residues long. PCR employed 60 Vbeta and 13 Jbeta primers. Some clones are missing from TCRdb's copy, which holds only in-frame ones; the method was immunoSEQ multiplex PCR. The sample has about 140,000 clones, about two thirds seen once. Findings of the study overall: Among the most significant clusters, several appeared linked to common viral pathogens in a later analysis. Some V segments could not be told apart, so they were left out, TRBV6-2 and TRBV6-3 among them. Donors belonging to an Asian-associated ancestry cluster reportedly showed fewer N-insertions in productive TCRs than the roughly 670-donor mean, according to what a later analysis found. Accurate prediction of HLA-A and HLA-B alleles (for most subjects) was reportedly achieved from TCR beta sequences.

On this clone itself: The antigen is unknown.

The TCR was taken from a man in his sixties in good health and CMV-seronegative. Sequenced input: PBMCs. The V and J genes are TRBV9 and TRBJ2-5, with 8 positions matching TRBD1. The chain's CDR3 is CASSQGAMGFQETQYF. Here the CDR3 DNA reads TGTGCCAGCAGCCAGGGGGCGATGGGGTTCCAAGAGACCCAGTACTTC.